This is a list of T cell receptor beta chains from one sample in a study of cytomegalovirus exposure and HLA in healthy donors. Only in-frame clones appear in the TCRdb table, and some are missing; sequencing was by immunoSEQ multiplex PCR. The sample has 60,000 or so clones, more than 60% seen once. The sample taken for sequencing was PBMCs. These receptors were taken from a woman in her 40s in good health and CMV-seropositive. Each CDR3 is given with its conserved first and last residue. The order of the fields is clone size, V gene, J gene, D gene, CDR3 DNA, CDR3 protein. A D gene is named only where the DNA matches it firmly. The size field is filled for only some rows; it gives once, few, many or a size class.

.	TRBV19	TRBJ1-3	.	TGTGCCAGTAGTACACGGAGAAGCTCTGGAAACACCATATATTTT	CASSTRRSSGNTIYF
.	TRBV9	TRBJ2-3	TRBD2	TGTGCCAGCAGCGTAGAGGGCGGGGGGTCACCCGGGGATACGCAGTATTTT	CASSVEGGGSPGDTQYF
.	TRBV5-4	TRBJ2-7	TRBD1	TGTGCCAGCAGCCCTCCGGACAGGGGGGACGAGCAGTACTTC	CASSPPDRGDEQYF
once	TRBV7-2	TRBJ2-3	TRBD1	TGTGCCAGCAGCTTAATGTCAGGGGGCGCAGATACGCAGTATTTT	CASSLMSGGADTQYF
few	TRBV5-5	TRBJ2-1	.	TGTGCCAGCAGCTTGGCCACGTCAGGCTATGAGCAGTTCTTC	CASSLATSGYEQFF
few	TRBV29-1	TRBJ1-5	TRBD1	TGCAGCGTCGGGACAGATAATCGGCCCCAGCATTTT	CSVGTDNRPQHF
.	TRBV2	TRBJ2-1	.	TGTGCCAGCAGAGCAACTTACCTTTCCTACAATGAGCAGTTCTTC	CASRATYLSYNEQFF
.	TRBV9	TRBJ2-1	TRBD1	TGTGCCAGCAGCGTAAGACAGGGCCTTAGCTCCTACAATGAGCAGTTCTTC	CASSVRQGLSSYNEQFF
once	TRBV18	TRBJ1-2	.	TGTGCCAGCTCACCACCGATCCGGGATTCAAACTATGGCTACACCTTC	CASSPPIRDSNYGYTF
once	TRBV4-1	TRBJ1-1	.	TGCGCCAGCAGCCAAGACCTGACTTTTGGCGCTGAAGCTTTCTTT	CASSQDLTFGAEAFF
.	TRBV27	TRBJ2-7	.	TGTGCCAGCAGTTTAGTTGGGGGCGTCTACTACGAGCAGTACTTC	CASSLVGGVYYEQYF
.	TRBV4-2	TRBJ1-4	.	TGTGCCAGCAGCCAAGCGGGTAATGAAAAACTGTTTTTT	CASSQAGNEKLFF
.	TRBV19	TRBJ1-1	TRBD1	TGTGCCAGTAGTTCTACAGGCAGGGGGACTGAAGCTTTCTTT	CASSSTGRGTEAFF
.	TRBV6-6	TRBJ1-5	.	TGTGCCAGCAGCTCGGGACCCCGGGGGCAGCCCCAGCATTTT	CASSSGPRGQPQHF
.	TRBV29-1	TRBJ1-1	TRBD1	TGCAGCGGGACAGGGGGCTGGGGAATGAACACTGAAGCTTTCTTT	CSGTGGWGMNTEAFF
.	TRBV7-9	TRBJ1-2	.	TGTGCCAGCACCCGGGAGGTTGGGCTCGGTGGCTACACCTTC	CASTREVGLGGYTF
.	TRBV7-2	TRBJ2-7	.	TGTGCCAGCAGCTTAGACAGGGCGTACGAGCAGTACTTC	CASSLDRAYEQYF
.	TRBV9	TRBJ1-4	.	TGTGCCAGCAGCACGACAGGAGACAATGAAAAACTGTTTTTT	CASSTTGDNEKLFF
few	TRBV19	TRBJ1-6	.	TGTGCCAGCCAGGGATCAGGCAATTCACCCCTCCACTTT	CASQGSGNSPLHF
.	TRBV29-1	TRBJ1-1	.	TGCAGCGCTGAGACAGAAAAGAACACTGAAGCTTTCTTT	CSAETEKNTEAFF
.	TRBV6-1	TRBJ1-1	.	TGTGCCAGCAGGGGACTTCTAATGAACACTGAAGCTTTCTTT	CASRGLLMNTEAFF
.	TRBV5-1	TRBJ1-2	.	TGCGCCAGCAGCTTGGGCGGGGACGATGGCTACACCTTC	CASSLGGDDGYTF
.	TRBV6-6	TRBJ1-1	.	TGTGCCAGCAGTTACTCGAGAAGAGCTGAAGCTTTCTTT	CASSYSRRAEAFF
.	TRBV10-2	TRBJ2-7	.	TGCGCCAGCAAATCTGTCCAGGTAGGCTACGAGCAGTACTTC	CASKSVQVGYEQYF
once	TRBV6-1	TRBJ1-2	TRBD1	TGTGCCAGCACCCGGACAGGGGTCTATGGCTACACCTTC	CASTRTGVYGYTF
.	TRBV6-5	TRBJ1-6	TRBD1	TGTGCCAGCAGTTGGGGACAGCCAAATTCACCCCTCCACTTT	CASSWGQPNSPLHF
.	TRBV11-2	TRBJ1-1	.	TGTGCCAGCAGCTTAGGGAGGTGGGGTTCCGAGGACACTGAAGCTTTCTTT	CASSLGRWGSEDTEAFF
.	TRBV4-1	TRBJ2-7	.	TGCGCCAGCAGCCAAGATCAGGTAGCGGTCTACGAGCAGTACTTC	CASSQDQVAVYEQYF
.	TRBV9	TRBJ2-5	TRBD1	TGTGCCAGCAGCGCCCCGTGGGACAGGGGGAGAGAGACCCAGTACTTC	CASSAPWDRGRETQYF
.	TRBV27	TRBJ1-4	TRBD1	TGTGCCAGCAGTCGGGGGACAGTCAATGAAAAACTGTTTTTT	CASSRGTVNEKLFF
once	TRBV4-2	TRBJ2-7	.	TGTGCCAGCAGCCCCAGTCAGGAGGGCGCTGACTCCTACGAGCAGTACTTC	CASSPSQEGADSYEQYF
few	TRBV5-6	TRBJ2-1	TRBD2	TGTGCCAGCAGCTTTAGCGGGGCCCCCTACAATGAGCAGTTCTTC	CASSFSGAPYNEQFF
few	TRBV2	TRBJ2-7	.	TGTGCCAGCAGTTACAGGAGCTACGAGCAGTACTTC	CASSYRSYEQYF
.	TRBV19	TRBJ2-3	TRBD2	TGTGCCAGTAGTATTGCAGCGGGGGGGTCCAGCACAGATACGCAGTATTTT	CASSIAAGGSSTDTQYF